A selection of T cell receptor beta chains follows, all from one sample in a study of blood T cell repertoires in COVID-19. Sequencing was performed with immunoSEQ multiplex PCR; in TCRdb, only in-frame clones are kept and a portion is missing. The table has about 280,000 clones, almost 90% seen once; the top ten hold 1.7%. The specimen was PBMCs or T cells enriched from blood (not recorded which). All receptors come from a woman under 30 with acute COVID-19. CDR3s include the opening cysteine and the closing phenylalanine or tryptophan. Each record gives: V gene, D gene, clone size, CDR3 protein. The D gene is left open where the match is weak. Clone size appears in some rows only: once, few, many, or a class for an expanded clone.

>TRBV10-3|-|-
CATTGNTEAFF
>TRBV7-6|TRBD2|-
CATTLAGEYNEQFF
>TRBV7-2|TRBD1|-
CASSQKTGGGQPQHF
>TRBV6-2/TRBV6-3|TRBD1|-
CASSSGTGHTDTQYF
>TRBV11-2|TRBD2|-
CASSPTSGRAPYEQYF
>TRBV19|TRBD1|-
CASRKDRGTGELFF
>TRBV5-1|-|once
CASSLGPGTYEQYF
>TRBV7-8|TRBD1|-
CAAKDRLRAEAFF
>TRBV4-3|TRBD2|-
CASSQGLAGAYEQYF
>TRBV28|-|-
CASSITRSGANVLTF
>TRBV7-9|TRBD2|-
CASSFSGAQETQYF
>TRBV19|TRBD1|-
CASSTTGQGYQETQYF
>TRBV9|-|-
CASSAYRDPPYNEQFF
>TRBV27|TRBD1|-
CATYGGQGSGELFF
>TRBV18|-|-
CASSPPGVETQYF
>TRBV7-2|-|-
CASSLGLSQYYNEQFF